Below, 18 T cell receptor beta chains from the same sample are listed, as sequenced in a study of blood T cell repertoires in COVID-19. TCRdb's copy holds only in-frame clones and misses some; the assay was immunoSEQ multiplex PCR. The table shows 120,000 to 150,000 clones, with about 88% occurring only once. The source material was peripheral blood. All receptors derive from a human donor in a cohort sampled during active COVID-19.

The chain carries TRBV7-3 and TRBJ2-3; D unclear. V lost 2 bases to trimming and J lost 1 base, with 7 bases between them. The CDR3 has 14 residues. Germline CDR1 and CDR2: SGHTA and FQGTGA. This CDR3 reads CASSLLPRTDTQYF. The CDR3 DNA sequence: TGTGCCAGCAGCTTACTCCCCCGCACAGATACGCAGTATTTT.

The chain links TRBV6-5 to TRBJ2-2; D remains unclear. The CDR3 length is 13 residues. Trimming shortened V by 2 bases and J by 4 bases, and 5 bases separated the two germline ends. CDR1 is MNHEY, CDR2 SVGAGI, per germline. The CDR3 loop reads CASSYPGTGELFF. In nucleotides, the CDR3 is TGTGCCAGCAGTTACCCCGGCACCGGGGAGCTGTTTTTT.

The chain has TRBV7-2 and TRBJ1-5; D might be TRBD1 (5 bases). The CDR3 contains 15 residues. Germline CDR1 SGHTA, CDR2 FQGNSA. Trimming took 5 bases from V and 7 from J, leaving 18 bases between them. CDR3 in amino acids: CASSLQSGDEQPQHF. The CDR3 nucleotides read TGTGCCAGCAGCCTTCAATCGGGGGATGAGCAGCCCCAGCATTTT.

The chain links TRBV4-3 to TRBJ2-7; D perhaps matches TRBD2 (5 bases). The length of the CDR3 is 13 residues. Germline CDR1 reads LGHNA; CDR2 reads YSLEER. Trimming cost V 0 bases and J 6 bases, with 9 bases left between them. CDR3 sequence: CASSQDRRTEQYF. In DNA form, the CDR3 reads TGCGCCAGCAGCCAAGATAGGAGGACCGAGCAGTACTTC.

The rearrangement uses TRBV19 and TRBJ2-1; 8 nucleotides line up with TRBD1. Germline V CDR1 and CDR2: LNHDA, SQIVND (reference sequence). This CDR3 is 14 amino acids long. V lost 5 bases, J lost 9 bases, and 9 bases stayed unmatched. As DNA, the CDR3 is TGTGCCAGTAGTTCCGGACAGGGTATGGGTGAGCAGTTCTTC. Translation: CASSSGQGMGEQFF.

The rearrangement joins TRBV2 to TRBJ1-6; D unresolved. CDR1 SNHLY and CDR2 FYNNEI come from the germline V gene. This CDR3 contains 13 residues. As DNA, the CDR3 is TGTGCTTCGGTGGCGTTACTATCTTCACCCCTCCACTTT. This codes for CASVALLSSPLHF.

The V call is TRBV11-3, the J call TRBJ2-3, with D perhaps TRBD1 (5 bases). Trimming took 0 bases from V and 7 from J, leaving 14 bases between them. The CDR3 is made up of 15 amino acids. CDR1 SGHNT and CDR2 YENEEA come from the germline V gene. Written as DNA, the CDR3 is TGTGCCAGCAGCTTAGATTCGGCAGGGCGAAATACGCAGTATTTT. Its translation is CASSLDSAGRNTQYF.

The chain is built from TRBV11-2 and TRBJ2-7; possibly TRBD2 for D (5 bases). The germline CDR1 and CDR2 sequences are SGHAT and FQNNGV. The CDR3 loop spans 13 amino acids. The ends were cut back, 5 bases at V and 5 bases at J, with 13 bases in the middle. Here the CDR3 reads CASSRGLSHEQYF. In DNA form, the CDR3 reads TGTGCCAGCAGCAGAGGACTGTCCCACGAGCAGTACTTC. Full variable domain (remainder filled in from reference TRBV11-2 and TRBJ2-7): EAGVAQSPRYKIIEKRQSVAFWCNPISGHATLYWYQQILGQGPKLLIQFQNNGVVDDSQLPKDRFSAERLKGVDSTLKIQPAKLEDSAVYLCASSRGLSHEQYFGPGTRLTVT.

This chain uses TRBV7-3 with TRBJ2-1; 9 bases line up with TRBD2. Trimming removed 4 bases from V and 8 bases from J; junction bases left unmatched: 6. Germline V lookup: CDR1 SGHTA, CDR2 FQGTGA. The CDR3 extends over 14 amino acids. Here the CDR3 reads CASSSGLALDEQFF. For the CDR3, the DNA is TGTGCCAGCAGCTCCGGACTAGCGCTCGATGAGCAGTTCTTC.

V and J are TRBV6-2 or TRBV6-3 and TRBJ1-5; D gene ambiguous. Per the germline V gene, CDR1 is MNHEY and CDR2 is SVGEGT. Trimming took 2 bases from V and 5 from J, leaving 13 bases between them. This CDR3 has 15 amino acids. The CDR3 is CASSYGRVNYQPQHF. DNA of the CDR3: TGTGCCAGCAGTTACGGGAGAGTTAATTATCAGCCCCAGCATTTT.

The J gene is TRBJ1-2, the V gene TRBV27, with 9 bases aligning to TRBD1. The CDR3 sequence is 15 residues long. The V and J ends lost 4 bases and 4 bases, in that order; junction bases with no gene match: 7. CDR1 and CDR2 (germline): MNHEY, SMNVEV (reference sequence). This chain's CDR3 is CASSYRQGGTYGYTF. The CDR3 region has the DNA TGTGCCAGCAGTTACCGACAGGGGGGGACCTATGGCTACACCTTC.

The chain links TRBV7-8 to TRBJ2-5; 11 bases align to TRBD1. V was pared by 1 base and J by 2 bases, with 3 bases of the junction left unmatched. The CDR3 is 16 residues long. Germline CDR1 reads SGHVS; CDR2 reads FQNEAQ. The chain's CDR3 is CASSLGTGGQQETQYF. CDR3 nucleotide sequence: TGTGCCAGCAGCTTAGGGACAGGGGGCCAACAAGAGACCCAGTACTTC.

The genes are TRBV7-2 and TRBJ1-3; a possible D gene is TRBD1 (5 bases). V gave up 5 bases and J gave up 4 bases, with 15 bases separating them. There are 15 residues in the CDR3. Germline values: CDR1 SGHTA, CDR2 FQGNSA. This CDR3 reads CASSLQGTSGNTIYF. The CDR3 nucleotides are TGTGCCAGCAGCCTTCAGGGTACTAGCGGAAACACCATATATTTT.

In this sample, this clone turned up many times. The chain couples TRBV20-1 to TRBJ1-2; D is perhaps TRBD1 (6 bases). The CDR3 loop spans 11 amino acids. The V gene lost 4 bases and the J gene lost 6 bases, with 9 bases spanning the gap. CDR1 is DFQATT and CDR2 is SNEGSKA in the germline V gene (reference sequence). CDR3 region: CSAMDSNGYTF. As DNA, the CDR3 is TGCAGTGCTATGGACAGCAATGGCTACACCTTC.

This chain joins TRBV20-1 and TRBJ1-5, with D possibly TRBD1 on 6 matching bases. V lost 3 bases, J lost 0 bases, and 12 bases lay in between. The CDR3 length is 15 residues. From germline, CDR1 is DFQATT and CDR2 SNEGSKA (reference sequence). DNA for the CDR3: TGCAGTGCTAGTAGGGTCAGGGGTAGCAATCAGCCCCAGCATTTT. This codes for CSASRVRGSNQPQHF.

The rearrangement joins TRBV4-1 to TRBJ2-2; possibly TRBD2 for D (5 bases). The germline V gene encodes CDR1 MGHRA and CDR2 YSYEKL. The CDR3 is 17 amino acids. The V end lost 0 bases, the J end lost 0 bases, and 11 bases lay between the germline ends. CDR3 loop: CASSQDQGGSNTGELFF. CDR3 nucleotide sequence: TGCGCCAGCAGCCAAGATCAAGGCGGGTCGAACACCGGGGAGCTGTTTTTT.

J is TRBJ1-4 and V is TRBV19; 10 positions match TRBD1. CDR1 and CDR2 from the germline V gene are LNHDA and SQIVND (reference sequence). V gave up 7 bases and J gave up 7 bases; unmatched junction bases: 6. The CDR3 is 14 residues long. The CDR3 nucleotides read TGTGCCAGTATCAGACAGGGGGCGTCTGAAAAACTGTTTTTT. It is translated as CASIRQGASEKLFF.

The chain carries TRBV15 and TRBJ1-4; D gene ambiguous. This CDR3 has 16 amino acids. Trimming pared 0 bases from V and 7 bases from J, leaving 15 bases between. Germline values: CDR1 LNHNV, CDR2 YYDKDF (reference sequence). This CDR3 reads CATSREPASGAEKLFF. DNA for the CDR3: TGTGCCACCAGCAGAGAACCCGCCAGTGGTGCTGAAAAACTGTTTTTT.